These 7 T cell receptor beta chains share one sample of origin, sequenced in a study of blood T cells in healthy people across ages. With a J-beta primer mix and a sample-barcoded 5' primer, a second PCR ran roughly 6 to 11 cycles. TCRdb reprocessed the 5' RACE reads via MiXCR and lists one record per CDR3 protein. This repertoire shows about 700,000 distinct CDR3 sequences, roughly 32% found once; its top ten account for 15%. Sequences were obtained from blood. The receptors derive from a woman older than 75 in good health.

This clonotype has a handful of counts. The chain joins TRBV4-3 to TRBJ1-3; D remains ambiguous. The length of the CDR3 is 14 residues. Germline V CDR1 and CDR2: LGHNA, YSLEER. The V end was cut by 1 base, the J end by 8 bases, with 12 bases between. In nucleotides, the CDR3 is TGCGCCAGCAGCCAAGCCGGATATGGCTACACCATATATTTT. It specifies CASSQAGYGYTIYF.

This clonotype was picked up a small number of times. The rearrangement uses TRBV6-1 and TRBJ2-4; no clear D gene. CDR1 is MNHNS and CDR2 is SASEGT in the germline V gene. The CDR3 extends over 16 amino acids. V lost 2 bases to trimming and J lost 7 bases, with 18 bases between them. The chain's CDR3 is CASSERPQVGVNIQYF. DNA for the CDR3: TGTGCCAGCAGTGAACGCCCCCAGGTCGGTGTGAACATTCAGTACTTC.

Concerning this clonotype: It may be a read error: a sequence one base away is much more abundant. The V call is TRBV15, the J call TRBJ2-7; the D call may be TRBD1 or TRBD2 (5 bases each). V was shortened by 0 bases and J by 12 bases, with 21 bases between the two germline ends. This CDR3 has 15 amino acids. Germline values: CDR1 LNHNV, CDR2 YYDKDF (reference sequence). In nucleotides, the CDR3 is TGTGCCACCAGCAGAGATACGGGGCCCACGGAGACCCGGTACTTC. Its translation: CATSRDTGPTETRYF.

The rearrangement uses TRBV29-1 and TRBJ1-4; 7 bases fit TRBD1. The CDR3 runs to 15 residues. CDR1 and CDR2 (germline): SQVTM, ANQGSEA. The V and J ends lost 4 bases and 4 bases, in that order; junction bases with no gene match: 9. The CDR3 nucleotides read TGCAGCGTTGCCAACCAACAGGGGTTTAATGAAAAACTGTTTTTT. Translating it yields CSVANQQGFNEKLFF. Looking up the rest from reference TRBV29-1 and TRBJ1-4 gives the full variable domain: SAVISQKPSRDICQRGTSLTIQCQVDSQVTMMFWYRQQPGQSLTLIATANQGSEATYESGFVIDKFPISRPNLTFSTLTVSNMSPEDSSIYLCSVANQQGFNEKLFFGSGTQLSVL.

This clonotype was picked up one time. This chain connects TRBV20-1 to TRBJ2-7; D remains unclear. Per the germline V gene, CDR1 is DFQATT and CDR2 is SNEGSKA (reference sequence). This CDR3 has 15 amino acids. With 6 bases removed from V and 0 bases from J, the gap between germline ends came to 18 bases. CDR3 nucleotides: TGCAGTGCGCTCCAAGGGATGGCCCTCTCCTACGAGCAGTACTTC. This gives the protein CSALQGMALSYEQYF.

The rearrangement links TRBV5-1 to TRBJ1-3; no definite D call. V dropped 4 bases and J dropped 0 bases, with 11 bases sitting between them. The CDR3 loop spans 15 amino acids. Germline-derived CDR1 and CDR2 are SGHRS and YFSETQ. CDR3 loop: CASSDPGPSGNTIYF. In DNA form, the CDR3 reads TGCGCCAGCAGCGACCCCGGGCCCTCTGGAAACACCATATATTTT.

As concerns this clonotype: A read error may be the cause here, since a much bigger clone is one base away. V usage is TRBV5-1 and J usage is TRBJ2-1; TRBD2 matches 9 bases. CDR1 and CDR2 from the germline V gene are SGHRS and YFSETQ. The CDR3 runs to 14 residues. Written as DNA, the CDR3 is TGCGCCAGCAGGGTTAGCGGGAGCTACGATGAGCAGTTCTTC. Its protein is CASRVSGSYDEQFF. Combining the CDR3 with reference TRBV5-1 and TRBJ2-1 gives the whole variable domain KAGVTQTPRYLIKTRGQQVTLSCSPISGHRSVSWYQQTPGQGLQFLFEYFSETQRNKGNFPGRFSGRQFSNSRSEMNVSTLELGDSALYLCASRVSGSYDEQFFGPGTRLTVL.